Listed below are T cell receptor beta chains from one sample, sequenced in a study of OX40 agonist ivuxolimab in advanced cancers. Sequencing was performed with immunoSEQ multiplex PCR; in TCRdb, only in-frame clones are kept and a portion is missing. The table includes roughly 60,000 clones, around 92% detected once. The material sequenced was CD4+ or CD8+ T cells sorted from blood, taken in a trial of the OX40 agonist ivuxolimab. All receptors derive from an adult with an advanced solid tumor such as melanoma, head and neck, liver or kidney cancer. The CDR3 runs from the conserved cysteine through the conserved F or W. A D gene is named only where the DNA matches it firmly.

v_call	j_call	d_call	cdr3_nt	cdr3_aa
TRBV4-3	TRBJ2-7	TRBD2	TGCGCCAGCAGCCAAGGCGGGGCTAGCGGAACCTACGAGCAGTACTTC	CASSQGGASGTYEQYF
TRBV5-1	TRBJ1-1	TRBD1	TGCGCCAGCAGCCCAGGACAGGGGGATACTGAAGCTTTCTTT	CASSPGQGDTEAFF
TRBV7-7	TRBJ2-1	NA	TGTGCTAGCAGCTTAACCCTAGCGCGAAACAATGAGCAGTTCTTC	CASSLTLARNNEQFF
TRBV9	TRBJ2-3	NA	TGTGCCAGCAGCGTATCGATTTTCACAGATACGCAGTATTTT	CASSVSIFTDTQYF
TRBV7-2	TRBJ2-7	NA	TGTGCCAGCAGCTTAGTGCCCCACGGGCGGGAAAACGACGAGCAGTACTTC	CASSLVPHGRENDEQYF
TRBV6-6	TRBJ2-7	NA	TGTGCCAGCAGTTGGCCGGGGGTCCCCTACGAGCAGTACTTC	CASSWPGVPYEQYF
TRBV6-6	TRBJ2-2	TRBD1	TGTGCCAGCAGTTACTCGACAGGGGGGGTCACCGGGGAGCTGTTTTTT	CASSYSTGGVTGELFF
TRBV7-6	TRBJ2-7	TRBD2	TGTGCCAGCAGCTCGAGCGGGGCCTCCTACGAGCAGTACTTC	CASSSSGASYEQYF
TRBV9	TRBJ2-2	NA	TGTGCCAGCAGCCTCGTGGGCCCCGGGGAGCTGTTTTTT	CASSLVGPGELFF
TRBV4-1	TRBJ2-7	TRBD2	TGCGCCAGCAGCCAAGTAATAGCGGGAGCGGGCTCCTACGAGCAGTACTTC	CASSQVIAGAGSYEQYF
TRBV30	TRBJ1-2	NA	TGTGCCTGGAGTGTAGTTCCCCACTATGGCTACACCTTC	CAWSVVPHYGYTF
TRBV19	TRBJ2-7	NA	TGTGCCAGTAGCCAAGAGCGGGGGACAGGGCGCGAGCAGTACTTC	CASSQERGTGREQYF
TRBV21-1	TRBJ2-1	NA	TGTGCCAGCAGCAAAGATCAGGGACAGGGGAGGTACAATGAGCAGTTCTTC	CASSKDQGQGRYNEQFF
TRBV7-9	TRBJ1-1	NA	TGTGCCAGCAGCGGGACCGGGACGGTGAACACTGAAGCTTTCTTT	CASSGTGTVNTEAFF
TRBV9	TRBJ1-1	TRBD1	TGTGCCAGCAGCCCGACAGGGGAAGACACTGAAGCTTTCTTT	CASSPTGEDTEAFF
TRBV6-5	TRBJ1-2	NA	TGTGCCAGCTCACTCGCCAGGGCTAACTATGGCTACACCTTC	CASSLARANYGYTF
TRBV4-3	TRBJ1-1	NA	TGCGCCAGCAGCCAAGATAGACGTGTAACTGAAGCTTTCTTT	CASSQDRRVTEAFF
TRBV7-3	TRBJ2-4	TRBD2	TGTGCCAGCAGCCCTATAGCGGGTGACGGGGCCAAAAACATTCAGTACTTC	CASSPIAGDGAKNIQYF
TRBV6-5	TRBJ2-7	NA	TGTGCCAGCAGTTCCGGGTTCTCCTACGAGCAGTACTTC	CASSSGFSYEQYF
TRBV2	TRBJ2-5	NA	TGTGCCAGCACCGGGACACTTGAAGAGACCCAGTACTTC	CASTGTLEETQYF
TRBV2	TRBJ2-2	NA	TGTGCCAGCAGTGTAAGGGCCACAGGGTTTAAGGACACCGGGGAGCTGTTTTTT	CASSVRATGFKDTGELFF
TRBV7-6	TRBJ1-1	NA	TGTGCCAGCAGCCCATGGGGGGCGGGGGCGAACACTGAAGCTTTCTTT	CASSPWGAGANTEAFF